This T cell receptor (beta chain) stems from a study of CD8 T cells in ankylosing spondylitis (dated by TCRdb to between 2016 and 2019). Regarding the research as a whole: The study set out to find disease-linked TCR variants by profiling T cell receptor beta repertoires in ankylosing spondylitis patients and healthy donors. The whole study cohort included 85 to 120 healthy donors and over 20 ankylosing spondylitis patients. Peripheral blood samples were taken, and synovial fluid was additionally collected from ankylosing spondylitis patients.

The table lists this clonotype with many counts. Its recognized antigen is unknown. There are no base qualities to consult, and no much larger clone falls within one base. The instrument was an Illumina HiSeq 2500. Quantitative 5'-RACE with molecular barcodes was the method used to prepare the TCR beta libraries. The authors processed their data as follows. A new computational method, built on a probabilistic model of VDJ rearrangement, was used to identify disease-linked TCR variants. Through fastp at Q25 and MiXCR, TCRdb rebuilt clones from the public reads, retaining in-frame beta chains. Every CDR3 protein is listed once, alongside the most common genes and DNA of its rows. The V and J calls come from TCRdb's annotation, not from the publication. The sample table lists about 210,000 distinct CDR3 sequences, around 8% of them with a count of one. Roughly 5% of the sample is taken by the ten largest.

The investigation overall reported the following: Blood from ankylosing spondylitis patients appeared to be characterized by a TCR beta motif made up of about 8 highly homologous amino acid variants. The disease-linked clones showed a CD8+ phenotype and occurred at relatively low frequencies in peripheral blood. Some motif variants had previously been reported in the synovial fluid and blood of reactive arthritis patients, which suggests shared mechanisms of disease initiation. The disease-linked clones were reported to be significantly enriched in matched synovial fluid samples from ankylosing spondylitis patients.

Sequenced input: blood, either unsorted or a sorted T cell fraction (not recorded which). This clonotype was obtained from a female donor with ankylosing spondylitis or in good health (not recorded which).

The DNA sequence follows: TGTGCCAGCAGCCCAGGGTCTACGTCTGTCTACGAGCAGTACTTC. Translated, it gives CASSPGSTSVYEQYF. This chain joins TRBV14 to TRBJ2-7; TRBD1 is a weak D gene call, 5 bases matching. CDR1 and CDR2, looked up from the germline V gene, are SGHDN and FVKESK. CDR3 length: 15 amino acids, cysteine to phenylalanine. This entry keeps only the CDR3 DNA: 45 bases, framed from base 1. V is shortened by 4 bases, J by 3 bases, and the region joining them spans 16 bases.